The present T cell receptor (beta chain) was sequenced within a study of OX40 agonist ivuxolimab in advanced cancers. Study-wide background: Partial responses were recorded for three patients, including one with hepatocellular carcinoma and two with cutaneous melanoma.

Libraries were prepared by immunoSEQ multiplex PCR; TCRdb keeps only in-frame clonotypes and omits some of them. The sample lists about 86,000 clones, around 90% occurring once. Germline CDR1 and CDR2: ENHRY and SYGVKD. The length of the CDR3 is 15 residues. The V end lost 9 bases, the J end lost 0 bases, and 12 bases lay between the germline ends. Study observations and caveats: Part of the nonresponder group also had normalized T-cell clonal expansion that was low. With doses of 0.1 to 3.0 mg/kg, CD4+ and CD8+ blood T cells had undergone clonal expansion by week 6.

As concerns this clone: Its antigen remains unidentified.

The clonotype comes from an adult with an advanced solid tumor such as melanoma, head and neck, liver or kidney cancer. This chain joins TRBV10-3 and TRBJ2-6; D gene unclear. The specimen comprised CD4+ or CD8+ T cells sorted from blood, sampled in a trial of the OX40 agonist ivuxolimab. In nucleotides, the CDR3 is TGTGCCATGGCGGACGGCAGCTCTGGGGCCAACGTCCTGACTTTC. Translating gives CAMADGSSGANVLTF.